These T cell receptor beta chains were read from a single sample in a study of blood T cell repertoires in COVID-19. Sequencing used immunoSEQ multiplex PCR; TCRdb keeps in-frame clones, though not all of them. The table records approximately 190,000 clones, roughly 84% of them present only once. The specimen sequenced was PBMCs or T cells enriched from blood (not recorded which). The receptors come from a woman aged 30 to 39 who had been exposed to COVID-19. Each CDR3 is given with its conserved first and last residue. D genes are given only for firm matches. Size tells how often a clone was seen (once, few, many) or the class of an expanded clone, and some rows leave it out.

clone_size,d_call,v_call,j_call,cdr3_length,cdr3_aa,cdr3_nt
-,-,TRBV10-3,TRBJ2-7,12,CAIGARSYEQYF,TGTGCCATCGGGGCGCGGTCCTACGAGCAGTACTTC
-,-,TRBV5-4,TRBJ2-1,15,CASSLAPGSYNEQFF,TGTGCCAGCAGCTTGGCGCCGGGGTCCTACAATGAGCAGTTCTTC
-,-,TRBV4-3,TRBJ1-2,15,CASSYRYGESYGYTF,TGCGCCAGCAGCTATCGCTACGGGGAGTCCTATGGCTACACCTTC
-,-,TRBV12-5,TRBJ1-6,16,CASGLRLSSYNSPLHF,TGTGCTAGTGGTTTGCGTCTGAGCTCCTATAATTCACCCCTCCACTTT
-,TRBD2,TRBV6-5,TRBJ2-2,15,CASQLTGGGTGELFF,TGTGCCAGCCAGCTAACGGGGGGGGGCACCGGGGAGCTGTTTTTT
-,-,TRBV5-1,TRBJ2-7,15,CASSLPTTGINEQYF,TGCGCCAGCAGCTTACCCACTACAGGGATAAACGAGCAGTACTTC
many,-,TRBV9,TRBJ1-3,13,CASGLTSGNTIYF,TGTGCCAGCGGGCTGACCTCTGGAAACACCATATATTTT
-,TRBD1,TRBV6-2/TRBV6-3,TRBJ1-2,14,CASSSTGGVGGYTF,TGTGCCAGCAGCTCGACAGGGGGAGTTGGTGGCTACACCTTC
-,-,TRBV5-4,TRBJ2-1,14,CASSRSGPGDEQFF,TGTGCCAGCAGCAGATCAGGCCCAGGCGATGAGCAGTTCTTC
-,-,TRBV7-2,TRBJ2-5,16,CASSLDGVRARGTQYF,TGTGCCAGCAGCTTAGATGGGGTCAGGGCGCGCGGGACCCAGTACTTC